This T cell receptor (beta chain) was sequenced during a study of T-cell reconstitution after alpha-beta-depleted transplantation in children. CDR3 length: 15 residues. The germline gives CDR1 MNHEY, CDR2 SVGAGI. The junction had 1 base not matched to a gene; V was cut back by 0 bases and J by 3 bases. Notes on the study in general: Reportedly, roughly two months post-transplant, alpha-beta T cells arose from several hundred expanded graft clones. Some patients showed high day-60 TCRbeta diversity, which derived from surviving recipient T cells and thymic progenitors. At one year after transplant, newly produced T cells mostly accounted for T-cell counts and diversity.

Preparation of the TCRbeta library involved a method that used unique molecular identifiers. TCRdb re-called the PCR reads through MiXCR, storing one row per CDR3 protein. The table lists approximately 430,000 distinct CDR3 sequences, around 15% of them singletons. This clonotype was counted at least ten times. Its target is not known. The V call is TRBV6-5, the J call TRBJ2-7, with 11 positions matching TRBD1. The sequenced sample was PBMCs, mostly from graft donor cells, obtained 360 days after TCRalphabeta/CD19-depleted stem cell transplant. The TCR sequence derives from a boy younger than two who had a stem cell transplant for Wiskott-Aldrich syndrome, so the T cells may come from the graft donor. Here the CDR3 reads CASSYSGTGGYEQYF. The CDR3, as DNA: TGTGCCAGCAGTTACTCAGGGACAGGGGGCTACGAGCAGTACTTC.